Following are 5 T cell receptor beta chains from one sample sequenced in a study of human T cells and chemical hapten exposure. Time point of the sample: patch test 2, 6 weeks after DPC sensitization. This sample's treatment: therapeutic diphenylcyclopropenone sensitization with weekly scalp DPC. TCRdb independently ran MiXCR on the RACE reads; one entry per CDR3 protein. This sample has fewer than 85,000 distinct CDR3 sequences, with around a tenth found just once. Sequencing was performed on whole blood, taken in connection with sensitization to the hapten diphenylcyclopropenone (DPC). The receptors shown here come from a man aged 18 to 30 with alopecia areata. Some clones in this sample may be carry-over from other donors' samples.

The chain has TRBV7-2 and TRBJ2-2; D is unresolved. The CDR3 is 14 amino acids. V dropped 2 bases and J dropped 6 bases, with 10 bases sitting between them. Germline CDR1 is SGHTA and CDR2 is FQGNSA. The CDR3 DNA reads TGTGCCAGCAGCTTAACAGATATCTCCGGGGAGCTGTTTTTT. This gives the protein CASSLTDISGELFF.

This clonotype was observed at least ten times. This chain connects TRBV6-1 to TRBJ2-4; TRBD1 or TRBD2 may be the D gene (5 bases each). Trimming removed 4 bases from V and 0 bases from J, with 10 bases in between. The germline CDR1 and CDR2 sequences are MNHNS and SASEGT. The CDR3 extends over 15 amino acids. The CDR3 region is CASSGGVLAKNIQYF. The CDR3 coding sequence is TGTGCCAGCAGTGGAGGGGTTCTAGCCAAAAACATTCAGTACTTC.

The rearrangement links TRBV29-1 to TRBJ2-5; tentatively, D is TRBD1 (6 bases). The length of the CDR3 is 13 residues. V dropped 7 bases and J dropped 2 bases, with 14 bases sitting between them. CDR1 SQVTM and CDR2 ANQGSEA come from the germline V gene. The CDR3 DNA reads TGCAGCGGCGGACAGAGCCTTCAAGAGACCCAGTACTTC. Translated, it gives CSGGQSLQETQYF.

The rearrangement joins TRBV7-2 to TRBJ2-4; the match to TRBD1 covers 7 bases. CDR3 size: 16 residues. Trimming took 5 bases from V and 6 from J; bases not matched to a gene: 13. Germline lookup yields CDR1 SGHTA and CDR2 FQGNSA. The DNA of the CDR3 is TGTGCCAGCAGCCCCGTTTACAGGGGCCGCGGAAACATTCAGTACTTC. This sequence encodes CASSPVYRGRGNIQYF. The full variable domain, its missing parts supplied by reference TRBV7-2 and TRBJ2-4, is GAGVSQSPSNKVTEKGKDVELRCDPISGHTALYWYRQSLGQGLEFLIYFQGNSAPDKSGLPSDRFSAERTGGSVSTLTIQRTQQEDSAVYLCASSPVYRGRGNIQYFGAGTRLSVL.

The chain carries TRBV28 and TRBJ2-1, with D hard to call. The CDR3 runs 13 residues. Trimming took off 6 bases at V and 8 bases at J, with 14 bases between the two ends. Per the germline V gene, CDR1 is MDHEN and CDR2 is SYDVKM. The CDR3 is CASSRILSDEQFF. The CDR3 DNA is TGTGCCAGCAGCCGGATACTGAGCGATGAGCAGTTCTTC.